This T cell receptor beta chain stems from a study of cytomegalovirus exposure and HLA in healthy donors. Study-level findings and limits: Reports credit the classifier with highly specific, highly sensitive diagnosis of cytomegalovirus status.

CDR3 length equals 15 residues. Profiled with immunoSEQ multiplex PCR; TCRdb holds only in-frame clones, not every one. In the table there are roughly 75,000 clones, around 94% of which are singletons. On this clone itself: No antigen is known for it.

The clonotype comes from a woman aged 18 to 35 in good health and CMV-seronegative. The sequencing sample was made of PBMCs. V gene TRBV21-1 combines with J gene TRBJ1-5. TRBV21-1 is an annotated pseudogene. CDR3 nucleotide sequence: TGTGCCAGCAGCAAATCCGGAGGGAGCAATCAGCCCCAGCATTTT. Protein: CASSKSGGSNQPQHF.